What follows is one T cell receptor beta chain and its context. Its antigen is not identified. This specimen comes from a study of identical twins. Study-level points and caveats: Insertions were reduced in abundant cord blood beta clonotypes but not in memory repertoires.

Template switching added a universal primer binding site, and final cDNA carried unique molecular identifiers. TCRdb reanalysed the 5' RACE reads using MiXCR and keeps one entry per CDR3 protein. The sample carries 350,000 to 600,000 distinct CDR3 sequences, 12% to 15% recorded once. V dropped 5 bases and J dropped 0 bases, with 15 bases sitting between them. Germline CDR1 and CDR2: DFQATT and SNEGSKA (reference sequence). The CDR3 has 15 amino acids. The sample also formed part of further work on yellow fever vaccine responses in identical twins. That publication notes: As reported, the vaccine T cell response of twins seemed partly convergent and partly personalized.

Sequencing input: CD4+ T cells sorted from blood. The source is a young woman in good health. The chain couples TRBV20-1 to TRBJ2-3; D tentatively reads TRBD1 or TRBD2 (5 bases each). The CDR3 nucleotides are TGCAGTGCTCCGCCGGGGCGGACTAGCACAGATACGCAGTATTTT. As protein: CSAPPGRTSTDTQYF.